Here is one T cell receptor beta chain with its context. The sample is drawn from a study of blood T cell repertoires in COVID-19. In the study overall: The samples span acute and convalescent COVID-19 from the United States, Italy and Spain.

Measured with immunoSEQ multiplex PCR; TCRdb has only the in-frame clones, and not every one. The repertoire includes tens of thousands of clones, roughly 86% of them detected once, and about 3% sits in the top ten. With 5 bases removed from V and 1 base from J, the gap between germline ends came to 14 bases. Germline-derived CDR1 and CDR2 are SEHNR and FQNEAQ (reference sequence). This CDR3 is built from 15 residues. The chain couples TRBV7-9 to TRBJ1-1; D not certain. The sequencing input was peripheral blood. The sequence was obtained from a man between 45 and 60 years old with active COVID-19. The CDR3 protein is CASSTAGIPNTEAFF. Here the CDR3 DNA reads TGTGCCAGCAGCACTGCCGGGATCCCGAACACTGAAGCTTTCTTT.